This is a list of T cell receptor beta chains from one sample in a study of CD8 T cells in ankylosing spondylitis. TCRdb fed the 5' RACE reads into MiXCR, producing one record per CDR3 protein. The sample carries a few hundred thousand distinct CDR3 sequences, around 10% recorded once. Sequenced input: blood, either unsorted or a sorted T cell fraction (not recorded which). The receptors were sampled from a male donor with ankylosing spondylitis or in good health (not recorded which). Both conserved end residues are part of each CDR3. The order of the fields is V gene, clone size, CDR3 protein. For some rows the clone size is stated as once, few or many, or as a class when expanded; others skip it.

>TRBV30|NA
CALTRGGGTEAFF
>TRBV29-1|NA
CSVRVGLGFYEQYF
>TRBV28|many
CASSPWGSGSYEQYF
>TRBV25-1|few
CASSDNPTTGVNTGELFF
>TRBV12-3/TRBV12-4|many
CASSFRSGGIDTQYF
>TRBV12-3/TRBV12-4|few
CASSSRLAGGPGELFF
>TRBV4-2|few
CASSQEGQGLGGYTF
>TRBV29-1|NA
CSVDRLAGNNEQFF
>TRBV3-1|many
CASSQEVDQVAYEQYF
>TRBV20-1|few
CSAKTGADYEQYF
>TRBV7-9|NA
CASSLPNRGSFF
>TRBV28|NA
CASSSPGQRNIQYF
>TRBV5-1|many
CASSLFLGKNTEAFF
>TRBV2|NA
CASSSLGANTGELFF
>TRBV5-6|NA
CASSLGWGNIGEKLFF
>TRBV6-5|few
CASSTAGAIDTQYF
>TRBV7-9|NA
CASSPPGTSHSASEQYF
>TRBV6-5|many
CASWSSRETQYF
>TRBV20-1|few
CSARGLELYNEQFF
>TRBV5-6|many
CASSLGQDGTNEKLFF
>TRBV12-3/TRBV12-4|many
CASSLRRINYGYTF
>TRBV10-1|NA
CASASGRTDTQYF
>TRBV10-3|many
CAISESRGPDTQYF
>TRBV12-3/TRBV12-4|many
CASSLEQGFFGGYTF
>TRBV5-1|many
CASSLVDANTGELFF
>TRBV12-3/TRBV12-4|many
CASFPWGQKHYGYTF
>TRBV7-9|NA
CAINRGPPYEQYF
>TRBV2|few
CASSEAGGGINEQYF
>TRBV20-1|few
CSAELAARGTDTQYF
>TRBV7-9|many
CASSPETWTDTQYF
>TRBV12-3/TRBV12-4|many
CASSGGQTKLWDTQYF
>TRBV6-1|many
CASKGVGTDTQYF
>TRBV12-3/TRBV12-4|NA
CASSLVLGLRGYGYTF
>TRBV28|many
CASHGPGLGVGIEKLFF
>TRBV2|few
CASRGAGTEAFF
>TRBV3-1|few
CASSPRSGTGHEQYF
>TRBV4-2|NA
CASSQGEPGLEEETQYF
>TRBV12-3/TRBV12-4|few
CASSFGTAQKLFF
>TRBV7-6|NA
CASTSGGRDRGLGEAFF
>TRBV5-1|many
CASSRSLRDYGYTF
>TRBV19|NA
CASKPSGFSGNTIYF
>TRBV7-9|few
CASSLGMASAHQPQHF
>TRBV25-1|many
CASSDGWEKLFF
>TRBV2|NA
CAFSLTVTGTLGETQYF
>TRBV6-2/TRBV6-3|few
CASSERGAATDTQYF
>TRBV10-3|many
CAISETRAEVQPQHF
>TRBV5-1|many
CASSLAFTGTEAFF
>TRBV29-1|NA
CSVDGAVDTGELFF
>TRBV20-1|many
CSALSPGGLTGELFF
>TRBV5-1|many
CASSLDLGMNTEAFF
>TRBV9|NA
CASSESGGAEAFF
>TRBV5-1|many
CASSWGTSTNEKLFF
>TRBV6-5|few
CASSYLEYNEQFF
>TRBV5-1|many
CASSGGRELEQFF
>TRBV5-1|many
CASSLKQGVYNEQFF
>TRBV14|few
CASSLLTSGRRNEQFF
>TRBV18|few
CASSRLGTTDTQYF
>TRBV11-1|many
CASSQLVAVADTQYF
>TRBV6-5|many
CASSYRTGSDGYTF
>TRBV12-3/TRBV12-4|many
CASSLAREQYF